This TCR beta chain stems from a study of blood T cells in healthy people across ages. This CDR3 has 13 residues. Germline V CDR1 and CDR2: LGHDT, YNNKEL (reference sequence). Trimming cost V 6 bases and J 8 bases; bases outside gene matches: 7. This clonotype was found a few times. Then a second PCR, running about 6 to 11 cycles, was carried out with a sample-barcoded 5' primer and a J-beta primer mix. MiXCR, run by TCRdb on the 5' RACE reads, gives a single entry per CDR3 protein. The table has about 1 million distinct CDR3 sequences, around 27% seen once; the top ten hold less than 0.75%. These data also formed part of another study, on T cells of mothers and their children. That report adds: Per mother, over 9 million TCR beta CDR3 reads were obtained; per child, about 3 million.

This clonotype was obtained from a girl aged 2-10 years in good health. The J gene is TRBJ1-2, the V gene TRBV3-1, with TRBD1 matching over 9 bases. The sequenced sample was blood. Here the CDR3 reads CASRSGQGTGYTF. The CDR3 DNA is TGTGCCAGCAGGTCCGGACAGGGGACGGGCTACACCTTC. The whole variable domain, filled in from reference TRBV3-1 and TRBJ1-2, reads DTAVSQTPKYLVTQMGNDKSIKCEQNLGHDTMYWYKQDSKKFLKIMFSYNNKELIINETVPNRFSPKSPDKAHLNLHINSLELGDSAVYFCASRSGQGTGYTFGSGTRLTVV.